This T cell receptor (beta chain) was profiled in a study of blood T cell repertoires in COVID-19. Study-wide context: Sources were T cells, B-cell-depleted T cells, or PBMCs; the material itself was cDNA or gDNA.

CDR1 is LNHDA, CDR2 SQIVND, per germline (reference sequence). J gave up 1 base and V 4 bases, and 6 bases lay outside the gene matches. The CDR3 spans 16 residues. Under the authors' procedure: Using reference gene primer amplification, nucleated cell counts were estimated. Method: immunoSEQ multiplex PCR; TCRdb's copy keeps in-frame clones and lacks some. V and J calls and clone size follow that table, whereas D and trimming were derived from the DNA. This table has about 200,000 clones, 85% to 90% appearing once. This sequence originates from a woman between 50 and 59 years old with COVID-19, enrolled during active disease. The chain combines TRBV19 with TRBJ2-3; 9 nucleotides match TRBD1. The sequencing sample was made of peripheral blood. This chain's CDR3 is CASSNTQGAGTDTQYF. The CDR3 region has the DNA TGTGCCAGTAGTAATACACAGGGGGCTGGCACAGATACGCAGTATTTT.